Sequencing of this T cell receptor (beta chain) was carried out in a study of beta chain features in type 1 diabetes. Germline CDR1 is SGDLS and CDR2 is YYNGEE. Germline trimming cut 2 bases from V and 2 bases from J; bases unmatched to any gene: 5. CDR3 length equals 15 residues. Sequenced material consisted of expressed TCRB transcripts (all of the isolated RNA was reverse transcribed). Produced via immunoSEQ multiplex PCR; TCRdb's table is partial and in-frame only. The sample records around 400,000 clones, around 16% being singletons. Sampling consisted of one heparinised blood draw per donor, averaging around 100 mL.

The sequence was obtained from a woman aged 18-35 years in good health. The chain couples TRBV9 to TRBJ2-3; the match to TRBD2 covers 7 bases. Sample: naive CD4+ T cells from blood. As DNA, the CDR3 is TGTGCCAGCAGCGTGTTGGGGGGGACCACAGATACGCAGTATTTT. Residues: CASSVLGGTTDTQYF.